This TCR beta chain was sequenced for a study of technical replicates of blood from several donors. Method: immunoSEQ multiplex PCR; TCRdb's copy keeps in-frame clones and lacks some. This sample carries about 9,400 clones, 91% of them seen once, and the ten largest clones take roughly 9%. This CDR3 contains 13 residues. Germline V gives CDR1 SGDLS, CDR2 YYNGEE. The V gene end was trimmed by 4 bases and the J gene end by 10 bases; junction bases not matched to a gene: 7. The chain employs TRBV9 and TRBJ2-1; TRBD2 agrees at 8 bases. The TCR originated in a human donor in good health. Sequencing was done on a sample of PBMCs. In nucleotides, the CDR3 is TGTGCCAGCAGCACCCGACTAGCGCAGGAGCAGTTCTTC. This encodes CASSTRLAQEQFF.